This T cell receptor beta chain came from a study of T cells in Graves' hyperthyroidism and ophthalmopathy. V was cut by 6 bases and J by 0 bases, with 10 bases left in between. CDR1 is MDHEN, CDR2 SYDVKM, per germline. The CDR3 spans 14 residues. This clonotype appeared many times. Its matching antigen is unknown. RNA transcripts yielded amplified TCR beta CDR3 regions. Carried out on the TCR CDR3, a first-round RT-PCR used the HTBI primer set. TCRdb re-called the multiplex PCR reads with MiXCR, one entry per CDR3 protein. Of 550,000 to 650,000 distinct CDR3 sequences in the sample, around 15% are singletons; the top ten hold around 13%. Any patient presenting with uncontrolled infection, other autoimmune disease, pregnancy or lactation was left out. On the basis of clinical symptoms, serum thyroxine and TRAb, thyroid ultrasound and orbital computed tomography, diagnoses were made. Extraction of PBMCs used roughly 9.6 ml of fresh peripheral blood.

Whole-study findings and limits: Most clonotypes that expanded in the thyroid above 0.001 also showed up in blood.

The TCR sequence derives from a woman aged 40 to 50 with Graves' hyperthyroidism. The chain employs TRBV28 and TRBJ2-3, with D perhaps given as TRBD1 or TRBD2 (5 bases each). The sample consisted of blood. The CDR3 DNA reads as TGTGCCAGCAGCCTTTGGGGGAGCACAGATACGCAGTATTTT. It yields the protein CASSLWGSTDTQYF.